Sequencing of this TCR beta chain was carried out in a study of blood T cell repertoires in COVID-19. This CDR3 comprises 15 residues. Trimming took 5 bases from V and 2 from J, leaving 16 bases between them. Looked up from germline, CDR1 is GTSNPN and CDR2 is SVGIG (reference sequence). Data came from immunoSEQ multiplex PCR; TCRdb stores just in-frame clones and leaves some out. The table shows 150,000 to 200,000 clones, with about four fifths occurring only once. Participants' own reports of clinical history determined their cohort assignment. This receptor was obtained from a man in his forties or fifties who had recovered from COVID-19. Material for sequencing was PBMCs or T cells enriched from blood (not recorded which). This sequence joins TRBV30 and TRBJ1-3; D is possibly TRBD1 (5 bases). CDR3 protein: CAWDIGGNPGNTIYF. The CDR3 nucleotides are TGTGCCTGGGATATCGGGGGAAATCCTGGAAACACCATATATTTT.